This entry concerns a single TCR beta chain. Its antigen is still unknown. Using immunoSEQ multiplex PCR, the repertoire was profiled, and TCRdb retains in-frame clones only, with some absent. This sample has some 75,000 clones, with around 82% found just once. These data come from a study of OX40 agonist ivuxolimab in advanced cancers. The wider study: Each dose-escalation patient presented with hepatocellular carcinoma, melanoma, renal cell or head and neck cancer.

If patients had autoimmune disease history or systemic immunosuppression, they were excluded. Whole-study findings and limits: The CD4+ and CD8+ T cells in the blood had expanded clonally by week 6 at 0.1 to 3.0 mg/kg.

The CDR3 is 19 residues long. The germline V gene encodes CDR1 SGHTA and CDR2 FQGNSA. Trimming shortened V by 5 bases and J by 0 bases, and 23 bases separated the two germline ends. Sequencing was performed on CD4+ or CD8+ T cells sorted from blood, taken in a trial of the OX40 agonist ivuxolimab. This chain links TRBV7-2 with TRBJ2-1; TRBD2 might be the D (5 bases). The receptor comes from an adult with an advanced solid tumor such as melanoma, head and neck, liver or kidney cancer. CDR3 sequence (DNA): TGTGCCAGCAGCCCCGTTCCTGTAACGACGGGGAGCTCCTACAATGAGCAGTTCTTC. Translation: CASSPVPVTTGSSYNEQFF.